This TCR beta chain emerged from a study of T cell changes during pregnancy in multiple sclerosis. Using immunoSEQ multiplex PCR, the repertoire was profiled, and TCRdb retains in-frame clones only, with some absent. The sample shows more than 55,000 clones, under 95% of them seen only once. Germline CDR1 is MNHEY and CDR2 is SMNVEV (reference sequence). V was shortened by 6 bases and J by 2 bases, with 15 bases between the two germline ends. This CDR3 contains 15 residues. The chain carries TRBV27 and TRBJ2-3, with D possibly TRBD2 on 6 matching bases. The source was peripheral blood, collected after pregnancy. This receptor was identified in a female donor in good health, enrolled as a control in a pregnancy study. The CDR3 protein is CASSRREVYTDTQYF. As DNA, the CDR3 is TGTGCCAGCAGCCGTAGGGAGGTTTACACAGATACGCAGTATTTT.